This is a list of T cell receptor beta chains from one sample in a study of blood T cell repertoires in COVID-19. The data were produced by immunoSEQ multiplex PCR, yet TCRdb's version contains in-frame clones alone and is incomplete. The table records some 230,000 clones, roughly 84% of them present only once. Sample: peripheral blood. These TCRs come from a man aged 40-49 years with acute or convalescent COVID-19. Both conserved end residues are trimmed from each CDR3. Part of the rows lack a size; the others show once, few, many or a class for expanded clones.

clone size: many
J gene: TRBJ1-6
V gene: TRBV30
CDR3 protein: AWTPTGTENSPLH

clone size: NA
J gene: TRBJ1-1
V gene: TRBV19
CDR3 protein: ASSAGLNTEAF

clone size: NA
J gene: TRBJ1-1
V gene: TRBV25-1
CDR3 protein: ASIGQGVAF

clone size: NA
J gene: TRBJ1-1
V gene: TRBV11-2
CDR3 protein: ASSLSEVEAF

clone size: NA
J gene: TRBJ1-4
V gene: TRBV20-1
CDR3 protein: SATSNEKLF

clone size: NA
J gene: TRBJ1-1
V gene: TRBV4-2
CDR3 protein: ASRRLTQGEAEAF

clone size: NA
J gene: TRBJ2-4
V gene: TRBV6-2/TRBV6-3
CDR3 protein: ASSYSQGKNIQY

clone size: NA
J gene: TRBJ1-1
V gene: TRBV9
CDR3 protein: ASSVGTGGGIAEAF

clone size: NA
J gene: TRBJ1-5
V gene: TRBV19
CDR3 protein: ASSLGQGLGNQPQH

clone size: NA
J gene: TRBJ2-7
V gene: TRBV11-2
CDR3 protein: ASSPHLSYPAGEQY

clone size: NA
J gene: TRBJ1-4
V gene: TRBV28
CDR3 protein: ASSFRGVEWKLF

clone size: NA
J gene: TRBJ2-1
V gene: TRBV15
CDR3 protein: ATSRASRRVARYNEQF

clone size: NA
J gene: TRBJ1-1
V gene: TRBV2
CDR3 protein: ASSRGGSEAF

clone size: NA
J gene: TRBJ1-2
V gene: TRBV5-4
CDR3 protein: ASSLVGTGYGYT

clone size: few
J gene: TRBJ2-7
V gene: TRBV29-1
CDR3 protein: SVELGGGPWEQY

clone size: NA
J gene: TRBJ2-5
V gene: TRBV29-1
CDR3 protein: SVAHTVLAETQY

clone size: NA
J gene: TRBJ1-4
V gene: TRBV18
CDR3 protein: ASSPRGPGDGEKLF

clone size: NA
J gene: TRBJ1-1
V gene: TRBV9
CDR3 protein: ASSAYSGTGVEAF

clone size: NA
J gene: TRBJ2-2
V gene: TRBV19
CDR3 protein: ASSRDSSTGELF

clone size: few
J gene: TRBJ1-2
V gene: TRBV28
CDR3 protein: ASNKPAGGRDYGYT

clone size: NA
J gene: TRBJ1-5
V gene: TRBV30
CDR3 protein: AWSRGLYSNQPQH

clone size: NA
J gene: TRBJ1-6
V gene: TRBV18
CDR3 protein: ASSSETGLRNSPLH

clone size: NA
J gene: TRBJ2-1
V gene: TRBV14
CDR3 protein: ASSPNRGGGWNEQF

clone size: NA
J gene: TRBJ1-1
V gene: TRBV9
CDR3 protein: ASSHGQGRTEAF

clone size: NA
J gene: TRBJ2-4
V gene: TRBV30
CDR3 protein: AWSIERAKNIQY

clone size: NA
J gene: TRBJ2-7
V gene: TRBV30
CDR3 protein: AWSVGTGSSYEQY

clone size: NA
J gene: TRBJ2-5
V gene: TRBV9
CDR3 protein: ASSVGTSGGIQETQY

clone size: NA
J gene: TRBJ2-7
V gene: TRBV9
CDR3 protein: ASSEGGHGPPFEQY

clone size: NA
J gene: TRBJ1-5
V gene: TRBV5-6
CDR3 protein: ASSLDGTLDSNQPQH

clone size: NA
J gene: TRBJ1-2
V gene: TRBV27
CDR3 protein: ASGEQGAFSGPSYGYT

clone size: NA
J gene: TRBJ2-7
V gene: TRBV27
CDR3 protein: ANSAGRSDEQY

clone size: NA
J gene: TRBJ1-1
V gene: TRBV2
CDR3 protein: ASILTGNTEAF

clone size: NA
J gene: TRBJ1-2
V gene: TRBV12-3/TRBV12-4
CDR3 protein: ASSFRLGDTFS

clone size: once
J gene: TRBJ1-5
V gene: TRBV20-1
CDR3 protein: SASDGINQPQH

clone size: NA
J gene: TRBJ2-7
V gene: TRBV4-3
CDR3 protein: ASSPNGIGTSSYEQY

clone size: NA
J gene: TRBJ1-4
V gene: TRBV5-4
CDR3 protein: ASSLAGQGGEKLF

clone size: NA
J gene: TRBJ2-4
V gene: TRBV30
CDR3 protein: AWSLGEGARNIQY

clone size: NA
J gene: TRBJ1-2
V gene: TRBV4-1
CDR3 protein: ASSQGTVKEYGYT

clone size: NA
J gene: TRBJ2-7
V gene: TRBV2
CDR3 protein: ASRPGTGPYEQY

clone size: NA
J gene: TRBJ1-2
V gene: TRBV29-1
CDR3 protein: SVALGQGYGYT

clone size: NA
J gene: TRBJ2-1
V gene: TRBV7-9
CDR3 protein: ASSLEEYGQGYDEQF

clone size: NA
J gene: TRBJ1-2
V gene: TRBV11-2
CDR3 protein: ASSLGRTGQGYT

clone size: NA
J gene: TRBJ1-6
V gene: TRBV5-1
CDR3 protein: ASRKGTGDSPLH

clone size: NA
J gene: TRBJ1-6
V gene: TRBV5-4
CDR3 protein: ASSPGTGEGSPLH

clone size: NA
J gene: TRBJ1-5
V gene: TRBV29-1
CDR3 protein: SVETSTGRH

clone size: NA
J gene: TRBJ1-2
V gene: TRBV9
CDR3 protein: ASSERPGQYNYGYT

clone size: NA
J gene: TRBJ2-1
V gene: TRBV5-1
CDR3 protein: ASSLASGGAYNEQF

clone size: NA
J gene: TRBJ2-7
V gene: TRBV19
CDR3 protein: ASQLNRGYHSYEQY

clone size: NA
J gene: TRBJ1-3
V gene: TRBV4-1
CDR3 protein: ASSQEASGNTIY

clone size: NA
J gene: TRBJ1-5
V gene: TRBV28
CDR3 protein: ASSSRDFTREPQH

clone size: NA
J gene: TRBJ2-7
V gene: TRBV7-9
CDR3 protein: ASSLGGGIYEQY